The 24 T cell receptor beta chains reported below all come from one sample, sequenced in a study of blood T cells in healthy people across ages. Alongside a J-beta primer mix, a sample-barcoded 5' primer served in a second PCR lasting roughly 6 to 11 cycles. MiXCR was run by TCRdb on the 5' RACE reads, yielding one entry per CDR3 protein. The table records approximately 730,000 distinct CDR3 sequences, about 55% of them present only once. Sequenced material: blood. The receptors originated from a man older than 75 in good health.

CDR3 region: CATSRDRGTYNEQFF. In nucleotides, the CDR3 is TGTGCCACCAGCAGAGATAGAGGGACCTACAATGAGCAGTTCTTC. V gene TRBV15 combines with J gene TRBJ2-1, with D tentatively TRBD2 (5 bases). Per germline, CDR1 LNHNV and CDR2 YYDKDF (reference sequence). V gave up 0 bases and J gave up 2 bases, with 8 bases separating them. CDR3 size: 15 residues.

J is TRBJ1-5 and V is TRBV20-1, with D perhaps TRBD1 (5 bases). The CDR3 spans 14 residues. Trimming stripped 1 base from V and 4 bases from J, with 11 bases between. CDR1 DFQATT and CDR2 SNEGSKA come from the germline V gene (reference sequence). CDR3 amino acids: CSARVGVSNQPQHF. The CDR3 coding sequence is TGCAGTGCTAGAGTAGGGGTATCTAATCAGCCCCAGCATTTT.

CDR3 amino acids: CASSLGGGAAHAETQYF. The CDR3 DNA follows: TGTGCCAGCAGCTTGGGCGGAGGGGCAGCACACGCGGAGACCCAGTACTTC. The chain recombines TRBV28 with TRBJ2-5, with a tentative D call TRBD2 (6 bases). The CDR3 has 17 amino acids. The germline CDR1 and CDR2 sequences are MDHEN and SYDVKM. With 6 bases removed from V and 5 bases from J, the gap between germline ends came to 25 bases.

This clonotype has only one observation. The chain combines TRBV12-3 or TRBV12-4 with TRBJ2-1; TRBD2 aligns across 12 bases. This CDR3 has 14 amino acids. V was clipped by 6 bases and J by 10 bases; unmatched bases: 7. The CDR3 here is CASRTSGGGCEQFF. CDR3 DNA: TGTGCCAGCAGGACTAGCGGGGGCGGGTGCGAGCAGTTCTTC.

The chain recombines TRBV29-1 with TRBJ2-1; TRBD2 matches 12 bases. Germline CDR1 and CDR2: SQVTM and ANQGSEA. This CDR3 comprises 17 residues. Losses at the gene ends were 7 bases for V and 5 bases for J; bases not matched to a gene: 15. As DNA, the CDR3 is TGCAGCGAGGTATTTCTAGCGGGAGGGTTTAACGACAATGAGCAGTTCTTC. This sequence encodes CSEVFLAGGFNDNEQFF.

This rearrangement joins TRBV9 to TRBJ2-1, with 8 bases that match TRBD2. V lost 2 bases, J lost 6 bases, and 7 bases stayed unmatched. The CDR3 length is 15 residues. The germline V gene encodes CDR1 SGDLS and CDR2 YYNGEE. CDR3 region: CASSVEGTSGNEQFF. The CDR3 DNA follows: TGTGCCAGCAGCGTGGAGGGGACTAGTGGCAATGAGCAGTTCTTC. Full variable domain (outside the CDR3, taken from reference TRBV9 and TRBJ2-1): DSGVTQTPKHLITATGQRVTLRCSPRSGDLSVYWYQQSLDQGLQFLIQYYNGEERAKGNILERFSAQQFPDLHSELNLSSLELGDSALYFCASSVEGTSGNEQFFGPGTRLTVL.

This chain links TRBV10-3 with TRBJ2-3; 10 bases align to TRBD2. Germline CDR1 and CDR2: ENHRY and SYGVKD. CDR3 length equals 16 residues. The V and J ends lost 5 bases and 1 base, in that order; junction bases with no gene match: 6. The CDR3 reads CAISSLAGGGTDTQYF. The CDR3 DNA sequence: TGTGCCATCAGTTCTTTAGCGGGAGGTGGCACAGATACGCAGTATTTT.

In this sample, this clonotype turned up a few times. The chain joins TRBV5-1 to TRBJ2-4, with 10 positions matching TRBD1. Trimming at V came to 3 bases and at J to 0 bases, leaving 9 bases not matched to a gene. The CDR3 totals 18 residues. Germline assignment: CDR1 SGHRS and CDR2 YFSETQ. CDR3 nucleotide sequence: TGCGCCAGCAGCTCGGACAGGGGGACTCCACTAGCCAAAAACATTCAGTACTTC. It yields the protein CASSSDRGTPLAKNIQYF.

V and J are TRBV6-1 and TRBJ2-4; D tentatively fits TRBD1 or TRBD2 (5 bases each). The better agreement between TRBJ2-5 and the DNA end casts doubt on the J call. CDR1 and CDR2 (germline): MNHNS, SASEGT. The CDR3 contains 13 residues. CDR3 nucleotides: TGTGCCAGCGGGGGACGGGGCGAAGAGACCCAGTACTTC. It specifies CASGGRGEETQYF.

This chain's CDR3 is CASDWTSGSSYNEQFF. In DNA form, the CDR3 reads TGTGCTAGTGACTGGACTAGCGGCAGCTCCTACAATGAGCAGTTCTTC. The chain links TRBV12-5 to TRBJ2-1; 10 bases are a match to TRBD2. CDR1 LGHNT and CDR2 FRNRAP come from the germline V gene. After removal of 7 bases from V and 0 bases from J, the junction contained 6 bases not matched to a gene. This CDR3 has 16 residues.

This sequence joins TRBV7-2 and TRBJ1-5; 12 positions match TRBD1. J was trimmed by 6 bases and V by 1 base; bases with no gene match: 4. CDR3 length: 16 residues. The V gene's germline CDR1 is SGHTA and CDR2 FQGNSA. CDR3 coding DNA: TGTGCCAGCAGCTTAGTGGGGGGACAGGGGGCTCAGCCCCAGCATTTT. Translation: CASSLVGGQGAQPQHF.

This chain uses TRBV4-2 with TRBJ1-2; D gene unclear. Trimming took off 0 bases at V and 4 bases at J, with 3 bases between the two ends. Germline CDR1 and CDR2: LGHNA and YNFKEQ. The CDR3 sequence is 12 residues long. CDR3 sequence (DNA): TGTGCCAGCAGCCAAGATTCCTATGGCTACACCTTC. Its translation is CASSQDSYGYTF.

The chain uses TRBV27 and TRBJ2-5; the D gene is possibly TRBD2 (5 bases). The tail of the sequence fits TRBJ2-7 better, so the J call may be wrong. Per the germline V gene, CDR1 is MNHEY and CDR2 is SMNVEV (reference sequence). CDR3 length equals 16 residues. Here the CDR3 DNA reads TGTGCCAGCAGGTTAAGAGGGATACTTCCGACCTACGAGCAGTACTTC. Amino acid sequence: CASRLRGILPTYEQYF.

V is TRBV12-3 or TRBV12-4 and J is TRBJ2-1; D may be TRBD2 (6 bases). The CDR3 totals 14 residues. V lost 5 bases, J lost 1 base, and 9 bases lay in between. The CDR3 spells CASSRRDSYNEQFF. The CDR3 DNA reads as TGTGCCAGCAGTAGGAGGGATTCCTACAATGAGCAGTTCTTC.

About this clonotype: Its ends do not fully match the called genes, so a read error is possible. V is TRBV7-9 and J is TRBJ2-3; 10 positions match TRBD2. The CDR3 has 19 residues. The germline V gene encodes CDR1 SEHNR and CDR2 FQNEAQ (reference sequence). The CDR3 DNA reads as TGTGCCAGTAGCTTTGGACGAGGGACGGCTAGCGGGAGACCAGATACGCAGTATTTT. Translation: CASSFGRGTASGRPDTQYF.

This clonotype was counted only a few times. The CDR3 spells CASSLRTLGTQYF. The DNA of the CDR3 is TGTGCCAGCAGTTTAAGAACCCTTGGGACCCAGTACTTC. This chain uses TRBV12-3 or TRBV12-4 with TRBJ2-5, with D uncertain. With 2 bases removed from V and 7 bases from J, the gap between germline ends came to 11 bases. The CDR3 covers 13 residues.

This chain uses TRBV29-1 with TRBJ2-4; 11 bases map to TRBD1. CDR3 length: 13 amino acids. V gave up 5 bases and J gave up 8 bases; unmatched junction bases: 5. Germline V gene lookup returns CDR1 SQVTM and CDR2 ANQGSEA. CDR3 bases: TGCAGCGTTAAGGGACAGGGGGTGGACATTCAGTACTTC. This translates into CSVKGQGVDIQYF.

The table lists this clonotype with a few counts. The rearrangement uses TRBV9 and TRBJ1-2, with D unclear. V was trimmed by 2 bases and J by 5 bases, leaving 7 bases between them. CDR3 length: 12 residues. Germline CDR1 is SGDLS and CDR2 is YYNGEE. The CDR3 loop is CASSVSGYGYTF. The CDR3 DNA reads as TGTGCCAGCAGCGTGTCCGGTTATGGCTACACCTTC.

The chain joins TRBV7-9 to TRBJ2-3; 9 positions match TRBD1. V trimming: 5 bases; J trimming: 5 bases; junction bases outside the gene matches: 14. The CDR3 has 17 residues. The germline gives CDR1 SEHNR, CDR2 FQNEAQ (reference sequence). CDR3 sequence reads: CASSPSRDRARRDTQYF. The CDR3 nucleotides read TGTGCCAGCAGCCCGTCCCGGGACAGGGCACGGAGAGATACGCAGTATTTT.

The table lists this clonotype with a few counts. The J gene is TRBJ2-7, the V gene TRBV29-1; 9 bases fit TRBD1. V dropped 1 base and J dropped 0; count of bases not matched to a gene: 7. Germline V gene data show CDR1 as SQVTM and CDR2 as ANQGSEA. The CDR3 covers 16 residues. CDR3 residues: CSVEGAGTGTSYEQYF. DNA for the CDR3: TGCAGCGTTGAAGGGGCCGGGACAGGGACCTCCTACGAGCAGTACTTC.

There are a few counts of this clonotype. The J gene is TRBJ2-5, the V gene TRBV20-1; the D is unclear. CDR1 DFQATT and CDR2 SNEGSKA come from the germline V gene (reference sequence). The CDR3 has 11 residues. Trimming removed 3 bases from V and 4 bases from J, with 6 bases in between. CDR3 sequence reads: CSASPLETQYF. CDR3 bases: TGCAGTGCTAGCCCATTAGAGACCCAGTACTTC.

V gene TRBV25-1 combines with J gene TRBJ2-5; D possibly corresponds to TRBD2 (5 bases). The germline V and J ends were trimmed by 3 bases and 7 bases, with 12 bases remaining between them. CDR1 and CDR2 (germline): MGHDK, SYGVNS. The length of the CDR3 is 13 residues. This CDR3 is CASSEAGRGTQYF. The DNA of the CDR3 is TGTGCCAGCAGTGAGGCTGGGAGAGGGACCCAGTACTTC. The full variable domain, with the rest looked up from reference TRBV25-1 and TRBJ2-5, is EADIYQTPRYLVIGTGKKITLECSQTMGHDKMYWYQQDPGMELHLIHYSYGVNSTEKGDLSSESTVSRIRTEHFPLTLESARPSHTSQYLCASSEAGRGTQYFGPGTRLLVL.

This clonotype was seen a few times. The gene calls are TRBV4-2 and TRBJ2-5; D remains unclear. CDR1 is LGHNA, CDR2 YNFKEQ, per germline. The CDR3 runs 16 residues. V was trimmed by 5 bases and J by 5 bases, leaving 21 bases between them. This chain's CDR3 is CASSGDLRKVGETQYF. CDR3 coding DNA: TGTGCCAGCAGCGGAGATTTGAGGAAGGTGGGGGAGACCCAGTACTTC.

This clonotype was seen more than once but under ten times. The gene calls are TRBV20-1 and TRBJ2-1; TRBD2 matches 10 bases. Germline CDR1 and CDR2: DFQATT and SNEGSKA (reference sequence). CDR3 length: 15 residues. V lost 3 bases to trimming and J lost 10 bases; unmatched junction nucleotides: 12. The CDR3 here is CSARIAGGNAGEQFF. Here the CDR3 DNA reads TGCAGTGCTAGGATAGCGGGAGGAAATGCAGGGGAGCAGTTCTTC.